One and the same sample provided the 5 T cell receptor beta chains below, sequenced in a study of blood T cells in healthy people across ages. A J-beta primer mix and a sample-barcoded 5' primer were used in a second PCR of roughly 6 to 12 cycles. TCRdb redid the calling of the 5' RACE reads with MiXCR, one entry per CDR3 protein. The table records 950,000 to 1,200,000 distinct CDR3 sequences, roughly two fifths of them present only once. Material for sequencing was blood. Source of these receptors: a man aged 18 to 30 in good health.

The chain couples TRBV7-6 to TRBJ1-1, with 7 bases that match TRBD1. Per the germline V gene, CDR1 is SGHVS and CDR2 is FNYEAQ. The CDR3 has 16 residues. J was trimmed by 6 bases and V by 1 base; bases with no gene match: 11. The CDR3 loop reads CASSLGQGGVGAEAFF. The CDR3, as DNA: TGTGCCAGCAGCTTAGGACAGGGAGGGGTTGGCGCTGAAGCTTTCTTT. Drawing the rest from reference TRBV7-6 and TRBJ1-1, the complete variable domain is GAGVSQSPRYKVTKRGQDVALRCDPISGHVSLYWYRQALGQGPEFLTYFNYEAQQDKSGLPNDRFSAERPEGSISTLTIQRTEQRDSAMYRCASSLGQGGVGAEAFFGQGTRLTVV.

V and J are TRBV7-8 and TRBJ2-1, with D perhaps matching TRBD2 (6 bases). Per the germline V gene, CDR1 is SGHVS and CDR2 is FQNEAQ. Trimming stripped 4 bases from V and 3 bases from J, with 13 bases between. The CDR3 is 15 amino acids. DNA of the CDR3: TGTGCCAGCAGCTATCGGGACTCTCTCTACAATGAGCAGTTCTTC. Amino acid sequence: CASSYRDSLYNEQFF.

The CDR3 here is CASSQDEHNNEQFF. The CDR3 nucleotides read TGCGCCAGCAGCCAAGATGAGCACAACAATGAGCAGTTCTTC. This sequence joins TRBV4-1 and TRBJ2-1; D gene unclear. The CDR3 has 14 amino acids. Looked up from germline, CDR1 is MGHRA and CDR2 is YSYEKL. Trimming removed 0 bases at V and 5 bases at J, with 8 bases between.

This CDR3 reads CSVEVRTGYGSQYF. In DNA form, the CDR3 reads TGCAGCGTTGAAGTCCGGACAGGGTATGGGTCCCAGTACTTC. The V call is TRBV29-1, the J call TRBJ2-5; TRBD1 aligns across 8 bases. Losses at the gene ends were 1 base for V and 9 bases for J; bases not matched to a gene: 10. Germline V gene data show CDR1 as SQVTM and CDR2 as ANQGSEA. There are 14 residues in the CDR3. Full variable domain (outside the CDR3, taken from reference TRBV29-1 and TRBJ2-5): SAVISQKPSRDICQRGTSLTIQCQVDSQVTMMFWYRQQPGQSLTLIATANQGSEATYESGFVIDKFPISRPNLTFSTLTVSNMSPEDSSIYLCSVEVRTGYGSQYFGPGTRLLVL.

This clonotype was observed a few times. The gene calls are TRBV5-1 and TRBJ1-1; D remains ambiguous. This CDR3 has 13 amino acids. CDR1 is SGHRS and CDR2 is YFSETQ in the germline V gene. The V end lost 1 base, the J end lost 7 bases, and 11 bases lay between the germline ends. CDR3 residues: CASSLLRESEAFF. The DNA for the CDR3 is TGCGCCAGCAGCTTGTTACGGGAAAGTGAAGCTTTCTTT.